These T cell receptor beta chains were read from a single sample in a study of blood T cell repertoires in COVID-19. Sequenced by immunoSEQ multiplex PCR; TCRdb stores in-frame clones only, minus some. Here the sample spans 200,000 to 250,000 clones, around 83% being singletons. Sequencing used peripheral blood. Receptors were obtained from a woman aged 80 or over with COVID-19, enrolled during active disease. The CDR3 runs from the conserved cysteine through the conserved F or W. Each record gives: D gene, J gene, clone size, V gene, CDR3 DNA, CDR3 protein. D genes are given only for firm matches. Rows give clone size only sometimes, using once, few, many, or a class for an expanded clone.

NA,TRBJ2-2,NA,TRBV6-5,TGTGCCAGCAGTTTATGTCGCGTACAGTGTACCGGGGAGCTGTTTTTT,CASSLCRVQCTGELFF
TRBD1,TRBJ1-2,once,TRBV27,TGTGCCAGCAGTCGCCACCGGGACAGTCACTATGGCTACACCTTC,CASSRHRDSHYGYTF
NA,TRBJ2-3,NA,TRBV19,TGTGCCAGTAGTATCCGGTCAGATACGCAGTATTTT,CASSIRSDTQYF
NA,TRBJ1-2,NA,TRBV7-3,TGTGCCAGCAGCTTACAGGGACTCGAGGGCTACACCTTC,CASSLQGLEGYTF
TRBD2,TRBJ2-5,NA,TRBV3-1/TRBV3-2,TGTGCCAGCAGCTCCCTAGCGGAGGCCGCGGCTGAGACCCAGTACTTC,CASSSLAEAAAETQYF
TRBD2,TRBJ2-2,NA,TRBV5-1,TGCGCCAGCAGCTGGACTAGCGGCACCGGGGAGCTGTTTTTT,CASSWTSGTGELFF
NA,TRBJ1-1,few,TRBV4-3,TGCGCCAGCAGCCCCTTCCGGGACAATGAAGACACTGAAGCTTTCTTT,CASSPFRDNEDTEAFF
TRBD1,TRBJ2-3,NA,TRBV25-1,TGTGCCAGCAGTGAATACCGACAGGGGGCAAATACGCAGTATTTT,CASSEYRQGANTQYF
NA,TRBJ1-5,NA,TRBV21-1,TGTGCCAGCAGCGTTACTTGGGGCGCGGGGAGGCAGCCCCAGCATTTT,CASSVTWGAGRQPQHF
TRBD2,TRBJ2-1,NA,TRBV27,TGTGCCAGCCGAGGGACTAGCGCGATCAATGAGCAGTTCTTC,CASRGTSAINEQFF
NA,TRBJ1-4,NA,TRBV5-1,TGCGCCAGCAGATTGGCAGGTGGTAATGAAAAACTGTTTTTT,CASRLAGGNEKLFF
TRBD1,TRBJ2-7,NA,TRBV2,TGTGCCAGCAGGAAGACAGGGGGCTCGTACGAGCAGTACTTC,CASRKTGGSYEQYF